This TCR beta chain was recovered during a study of blood T cell repertoires in COVID-19. The wider study: Whether acute or convalescent, the COVID-19 samples came from the United States, Italy and Spain. Sources were T cells, B-cell-depleted T cells, or PBMCs; the material itself was cDNA or gDNA.

This clone came up once. The germline gives CDR1 MNHEY, CDR2 SVGEGT. With 5 bases removed from V and 0 bases from J, the gap between germline ends came to 13 bases. The CDR3 contains 15 residues. Original processing methods: How many nucleated cells were present was estimated from reference gene primer amplification. Only in-frame clones appear in the TCRdb table, and some are missing; sequencing was by immunoSEQ multiplex PCR. The V and J calls and the clone size are those of that table, but D and trimming were determined from the DNA. The sample records approximately 46,000 clones, approximately 87% being singletons.

The rearrangement joins TRBV6-2 or TRBV6-3 to TRBJ1-1, with a tentative D call TRBD1 (5 bases). The sequence came from a human donor in a cohort sampled during active COVID-19. The sequencing sample was made of peripheral blood. As DNA, the CDR3 is TGTGCCAGCAGTACATCAGGGTTAATGAACACTGAAGCTTTCTTT. It yields the protein CASSTSGLMNTEAFF.